These 7 T cell receptor beta chains were all obtained from the same sample, sequenced in a study of CD8+ T cells in alopecia areata (dated by TCRdb to the late 2010s). The time point label, as the study defines it: around 22 weeks on oral tofacitinib. The label giving this sample's treatment or condition can be read as: oral pan-JAK inhibitor, 5-10 mg twice daily. Libraries were prepared through the immunoSEQ multiplex PCR assay. RNA was extracted from all samples and reverse transcribed into cDNA as template for TCR sequencing. The immuneACCESS repertoire file appears here via TCRdb, limited to in-frame rearrangements. These files lack a portion of the clones; in checked studies, under half of the deficit traces to unresolved V genes, and the cause of the others is not known. This sample lists more than 90,000 clones; around 53% were detected once. The biggest ten clones account for less than 15% of the sample.

Here the sequenced sample was CD8+ T cells sorted from blood, taken at week 24, from a patient treated with tofacitinib. These receptors all stem from a human donor with alopecia areata.

The chain joins TRBV27 to TRBJ2-1; 11 nucleotides align to TRBD1. The CDR3 covers 15 residues. The V and J ends lost 6 bases and 4 bases, in that order; junction bases with no gene match: 5. Looked up from germline, CDR1 is MNHEY and CDR2 is SMNVEV (reference sequence). The CDR3 here is CASSPGTGGYNEQFF. Here the CDR3 DNA reads TGTGCCAGCAGCCCCGGGACAGGGGGATACAATGAGCAGTTCTTC.

This clone has a handful of counts. The CDR3 nucleotides are TGTGCCAGCAGCTTATATGGGACGCGGGACCACGAGCAGTACTTC. This codes for CASSLYGTRDHEQYF. The gene calls are TRBV13 and TRBJ2-7; D possibly corresponds to TRBD2 (6 bases). Germline V gene lookup returns CDR1 PRHDT and CDR2 FYEKMQ (reference sequence). V dropped 2 bases and J dropped 5 bases, with 16 bases sitting between them. This CDR3 has 15 amino acids.

This sequence joins TRBV11-2 and TRBJ2-3, with 7 nucleotides matching TRBD2. Germline lookup yields CDR1 SGHAT and CDR2 FQNNGV. The CDR3 totals 17 residues. The V and J ends lost 1 base and 0 bases, in that order; junction bases with no gene match: 7. CDR3 sequence reads: CASSLAGGTSSTDTQYF. CDR3 nucleotides: TGTGCCAGCAGCTTAGCGGGGGGAACATCTAGCACAGATACGCAGTATTTT.

The chain recombines TRBV7-9 with TRBJ1-6; D is unclear. The CDR3 sequence is 12 residues long. The V gene lost 5 bases and the J gene lost 8 bases, with 7 bases spanning the gap. CDR1 SEHNR and CDR2 FQNEAQ come from the germline V gene (reference sequence). CDR3 DNA sequence: TGTGCCAGCAGCGACGGGGATTCACCCCTCCACTTT. Encoded protein: CASSDGDSPLHF.

This clone was detected only a few times. This chain links TRBV27 with TRBJ2-4, with D unclear. CDR3 length equals 14 residues. Trimming took 6 bases from V and 8 from J, leaving 17 bases between them. Looked up from germline, CDR1 is MNHEY and CDR2 is SMNVEV (reference sequence). The CDR3 region has the DNA TGTGCCAGCAGCGAAATGGGCAAAGGCCACATTCAGTACTTC. It codes for CASSEMGKGHIQYF.

This clone has only one observation. V is TRBV9 and J is TRBJ2-3, with D tentatively TRBD1 (6 bases). The CDR3 has 14 residues. V was trimmed by 3 bases and J by 4 bases, leaving 12 bases between them. The germline V gene encodes CDR1 SGDLS and CDR2 YYNGEE. The CDR3 DNA reads as TGTGCCAGCAGCGCGGAAGACAGGCCAGATACGCAGTATTTT. The encoded protein is CASSAEDRPDTQYF.

The rearrangement uses TRBV27 and TRBJ1-2, with 7 bases aligning to TRBD1. The V gene end was trimmed by 5 bases and the J gene end by 4 bases; junction bases not matched to a gene: 7. The V gene's germline CDR1 is MNHEY and CDR2 SMNVEV (reference sequence). This CDR3 contains 14 residues. The CDR3: CASSPRQGGYGYTF. The CDR3 DNA follows: TGTGCCAGCAGTCCCCGACAGGGAGGCTATGGCTACACCTTC.